The source of this T cell receptor (beta chain) is a study of radiotherapy plus CTLA-4 blockade in lung cancer. Germline V gives CDR1 MGHRA, CDR2 YSYEKL. The CDR3 consists of 13 residues. The V and J ends lost 4 bases and 3 bases respectively, with 9 bases between them. Libraries were prepared by immunoSEQ multiplex PCR; TCRdb keeps only in-frame clonotypes and omits some of them. The table shows roughly 50,000 clones, with more than 70% occurring only once. Only a few counts were recorded for this clone. The sequence was obtained from a human donor with non-small cell lung cancer whose response to radiotherapy plus ipilimumab could not be evaluated. Sample: peripheral blood, taken from a patient treated with radiotherapy plus ipilimumab. The rearrangement links TRBV4-1 to TRBJ1-1; D might be TRBD1 (5 bases). The CDR3 spells CASSRPGDTEAFF. The CDR3 nucleotides are TGCGCCAGCAGCCGCCCGGGGGACACTGAAGCTTTCTTT.